This note documents a single T cell receptor beta chain sequence. This record comes from a study of blood T cell repertoires in COVID-19. Study at large: From the United States, Italy and Spain came samples of acute and convalescent COVID-19. In each case, the material was cDNA or gDNA derived from T cells, B-cell-depleted T cells, or PBMCs.

In the authors' methods: Nucleated cell counts were estimated from reference gene primer amplification. Using immunoSEQ multiplex PCR, the repertoire was profiled, and TCRdb retains in-frame clones only, with some absent. That table gives V, J and clone size, and the DNA gave D and trimming. The top ten clones hold 0.8% to 0.95% of a sample with over 120,000 clones, 87% of them seen once. The clonotype comes from a woman in her forties or fifties with acute or convalescent COVID-19. The specimen was peripheral blood.

DNA for the CDR3: TGTGCCAGCAGCTTGTTACAGGGGGCGACAGATACGCAGTATTTT. Translated, it gives CASSLLQGATDTQYF. V usage is TRBV5-5 and J usage is TRBJ2-3; 9 nucleotides agree with TRBD1. This CDR3 is 15 amino acids long. Germline CDR1 and CDR2: SGHKS and YYEKEE (reference sequence). V gave up 1 base and J gave up 3 bases; unmatched junction bases: 3.